This TCR beta chain is from a study of blood T cell repertoires in COVID-19. Study information: Acute and convalescent COVID-19 samples came from the United States, Italy and Spain. PBMCs, B-cell-depleted T cells, or T cells provided the cDNA or gDNA that made up the material.

Sequenced by immunoSEQ multiplex PCR; TCRdb stores in-frame clones only, minus some. The sample has 50,000 to 65,000 clones, nearly 90% seen once. This clone showed up just a few times. This TCR came from a man in his fifties or sixties with active COVID-19. The specimen was peripheral blood.

The CDR3 is CAILNSSYNEQFF. CDR3 in DNA: TGTGCCATACTCAATTCGTCCTACAATGAGCAGTTCTTC. The rearrangement uses TRBV5-4 and TRBJ2-1; no reliable D call. V was clipped by 9 bases and J by 1 base, with 11 bases between them. The CDR3 sequence is 13 residues long. The germline V gene has CDR1 SGHNT and CDR2 YYREEE (reference sequence).